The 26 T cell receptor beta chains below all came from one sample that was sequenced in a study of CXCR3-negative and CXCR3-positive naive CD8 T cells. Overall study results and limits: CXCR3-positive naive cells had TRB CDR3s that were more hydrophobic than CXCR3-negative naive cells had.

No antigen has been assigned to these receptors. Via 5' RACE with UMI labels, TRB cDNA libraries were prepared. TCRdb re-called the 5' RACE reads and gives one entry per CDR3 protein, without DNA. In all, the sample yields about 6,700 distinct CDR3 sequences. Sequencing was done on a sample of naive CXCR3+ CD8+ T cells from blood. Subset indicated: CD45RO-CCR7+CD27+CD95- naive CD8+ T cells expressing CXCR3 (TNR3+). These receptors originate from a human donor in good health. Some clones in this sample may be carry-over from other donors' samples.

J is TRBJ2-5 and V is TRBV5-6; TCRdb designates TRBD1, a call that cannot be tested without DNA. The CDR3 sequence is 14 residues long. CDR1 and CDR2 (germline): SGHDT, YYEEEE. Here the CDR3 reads CASSLVGTGETQYF.

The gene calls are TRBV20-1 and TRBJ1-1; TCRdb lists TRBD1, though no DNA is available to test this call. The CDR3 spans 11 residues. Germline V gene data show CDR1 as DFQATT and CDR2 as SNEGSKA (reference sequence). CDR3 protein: CSASQGPEAFF.

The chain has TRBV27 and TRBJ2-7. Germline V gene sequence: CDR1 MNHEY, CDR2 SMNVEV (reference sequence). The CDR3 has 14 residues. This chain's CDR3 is CASSLSGSNYEQYF.

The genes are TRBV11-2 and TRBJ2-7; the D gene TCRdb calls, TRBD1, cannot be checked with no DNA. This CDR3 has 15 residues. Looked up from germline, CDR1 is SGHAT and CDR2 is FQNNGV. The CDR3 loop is CASSSEGTGGKEQYF.

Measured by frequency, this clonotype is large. The CDR3 sequence: CASSRSTRKETQYF. V and J are TRBV23-1 and TRBJ2-5. TRBV23-1 is an ORF, and what it does is uncertain. This CDR3 comprises 14 residues.

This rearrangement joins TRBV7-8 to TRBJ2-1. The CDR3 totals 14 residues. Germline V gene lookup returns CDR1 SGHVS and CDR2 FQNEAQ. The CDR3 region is CASTEASEHNEQFF.

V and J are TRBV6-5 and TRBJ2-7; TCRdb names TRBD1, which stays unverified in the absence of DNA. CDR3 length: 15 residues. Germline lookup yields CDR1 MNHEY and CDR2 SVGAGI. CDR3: CASSQKTGLSYEQYF.

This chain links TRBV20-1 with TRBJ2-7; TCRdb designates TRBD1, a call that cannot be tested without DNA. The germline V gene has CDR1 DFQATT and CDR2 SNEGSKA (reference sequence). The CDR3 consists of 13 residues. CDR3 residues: CSARGDRADEQYF.

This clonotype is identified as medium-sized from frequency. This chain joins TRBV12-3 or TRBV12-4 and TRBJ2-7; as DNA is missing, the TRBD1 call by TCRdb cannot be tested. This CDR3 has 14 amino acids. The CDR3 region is CASSTPARGYEQYF.

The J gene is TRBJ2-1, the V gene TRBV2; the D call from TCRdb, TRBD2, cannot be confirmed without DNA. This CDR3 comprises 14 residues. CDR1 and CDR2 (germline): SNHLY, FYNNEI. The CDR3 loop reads CASTGTSSYNEQFF.

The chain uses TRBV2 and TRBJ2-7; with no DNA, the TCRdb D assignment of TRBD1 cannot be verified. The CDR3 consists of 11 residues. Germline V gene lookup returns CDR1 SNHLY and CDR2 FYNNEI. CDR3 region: CATRQGYEQYF.

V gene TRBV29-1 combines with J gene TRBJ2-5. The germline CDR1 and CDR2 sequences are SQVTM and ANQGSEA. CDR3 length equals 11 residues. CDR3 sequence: CSADRDGAQYF.

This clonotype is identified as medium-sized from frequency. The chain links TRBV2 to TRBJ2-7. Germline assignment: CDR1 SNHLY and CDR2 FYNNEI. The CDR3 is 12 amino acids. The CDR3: CASSDRKDEQYF.

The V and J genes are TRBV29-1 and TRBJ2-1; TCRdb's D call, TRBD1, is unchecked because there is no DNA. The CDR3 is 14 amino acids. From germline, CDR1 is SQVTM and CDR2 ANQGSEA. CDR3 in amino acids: CSVPVAGTYNEQFF.

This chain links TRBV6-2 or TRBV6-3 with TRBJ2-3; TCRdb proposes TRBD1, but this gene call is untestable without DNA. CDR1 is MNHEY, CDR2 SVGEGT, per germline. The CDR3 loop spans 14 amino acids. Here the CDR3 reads CASSEGGEADTQYF.

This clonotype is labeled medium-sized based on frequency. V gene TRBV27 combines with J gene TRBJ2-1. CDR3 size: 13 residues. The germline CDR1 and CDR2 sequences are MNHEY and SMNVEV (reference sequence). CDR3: CASSLEFANEQFF.

This CDR3 is CASTLDGSQYF. The chain carries TRBV12-3 or TRBV12-4 and TRBJ2-5; TCRdb's D call of TRBD1 is untestable without DNA. The CDR3 covers 11 residues.

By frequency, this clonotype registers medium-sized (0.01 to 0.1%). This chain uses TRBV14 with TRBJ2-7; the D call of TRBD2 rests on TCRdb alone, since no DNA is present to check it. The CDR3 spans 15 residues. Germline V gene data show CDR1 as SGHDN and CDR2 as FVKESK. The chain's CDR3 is CASSHGQIAAYEQYF.

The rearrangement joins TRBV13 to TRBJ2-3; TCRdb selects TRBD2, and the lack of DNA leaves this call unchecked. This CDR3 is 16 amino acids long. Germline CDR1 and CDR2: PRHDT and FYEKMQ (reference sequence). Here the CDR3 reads CASSELLADATDTQYF.

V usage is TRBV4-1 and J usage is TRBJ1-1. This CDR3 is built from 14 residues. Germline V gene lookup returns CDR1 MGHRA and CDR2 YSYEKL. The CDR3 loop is CASSQVDNFAEAFF.

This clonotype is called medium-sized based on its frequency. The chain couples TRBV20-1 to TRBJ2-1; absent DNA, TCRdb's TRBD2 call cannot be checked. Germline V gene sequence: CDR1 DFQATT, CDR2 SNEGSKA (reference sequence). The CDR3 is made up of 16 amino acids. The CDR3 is CSARDEGHRDYNEQFF.

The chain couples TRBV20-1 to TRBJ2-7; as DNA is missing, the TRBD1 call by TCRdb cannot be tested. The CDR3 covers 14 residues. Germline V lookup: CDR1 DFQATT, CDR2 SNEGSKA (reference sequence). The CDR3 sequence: CSALAEAAPYEQYF.

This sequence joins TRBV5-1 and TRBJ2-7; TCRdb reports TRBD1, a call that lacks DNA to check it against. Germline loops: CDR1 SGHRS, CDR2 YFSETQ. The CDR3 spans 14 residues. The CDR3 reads CASSGGDGAYEQYF.

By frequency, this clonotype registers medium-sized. CDR3 sequence reads: CASSLLLAGAYEQYF. The V and J genes are TRBV28 and TRBJ2-7; with no DNA, the TCRdb D assignment of TRBD2 cannot be verified. CDR3 length equals 15 residues. The germline CDR1 and CDR2 sequences are MDHEN and SYDVKM.

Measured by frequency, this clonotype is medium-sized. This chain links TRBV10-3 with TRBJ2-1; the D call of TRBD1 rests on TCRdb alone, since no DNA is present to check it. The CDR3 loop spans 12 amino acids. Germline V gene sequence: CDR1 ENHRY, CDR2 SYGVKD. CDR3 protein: CAISDVRGGGLF.

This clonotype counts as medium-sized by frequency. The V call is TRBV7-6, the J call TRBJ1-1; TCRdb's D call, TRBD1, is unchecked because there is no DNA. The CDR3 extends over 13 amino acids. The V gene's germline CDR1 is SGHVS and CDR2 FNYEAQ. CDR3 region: CASTKGSGTEAFF.